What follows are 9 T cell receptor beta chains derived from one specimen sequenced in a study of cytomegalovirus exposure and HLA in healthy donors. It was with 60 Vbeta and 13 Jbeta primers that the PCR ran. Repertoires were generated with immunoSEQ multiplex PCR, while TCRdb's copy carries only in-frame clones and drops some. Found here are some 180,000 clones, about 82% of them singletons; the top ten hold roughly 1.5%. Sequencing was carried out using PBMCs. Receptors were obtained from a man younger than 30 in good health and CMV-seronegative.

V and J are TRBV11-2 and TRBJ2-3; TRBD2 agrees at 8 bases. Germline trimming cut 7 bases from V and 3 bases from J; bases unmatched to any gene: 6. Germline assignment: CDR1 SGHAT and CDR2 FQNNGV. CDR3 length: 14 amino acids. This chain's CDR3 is CASTRGGGTDTQYF. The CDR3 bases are TGTGCCAGCACCCGGGGGGGAGGAACAGATACGCAGTATTTT.

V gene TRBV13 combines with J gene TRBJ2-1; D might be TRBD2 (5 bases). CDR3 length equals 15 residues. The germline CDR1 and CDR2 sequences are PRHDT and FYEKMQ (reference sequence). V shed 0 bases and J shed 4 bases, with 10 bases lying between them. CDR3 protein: CASSLGRREYNEQFF. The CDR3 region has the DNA TGTGCCAGCAGCTTAGGCCGACGGGAATACAATGAGCAGTTCTTC.

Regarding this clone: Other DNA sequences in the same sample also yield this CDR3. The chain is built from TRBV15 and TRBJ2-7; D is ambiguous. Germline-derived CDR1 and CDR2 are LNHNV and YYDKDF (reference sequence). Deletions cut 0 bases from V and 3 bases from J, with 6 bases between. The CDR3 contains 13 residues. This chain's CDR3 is CATSREAGYEQYF. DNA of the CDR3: TGTGCCACCAGCAGAGAAGCAGGCTACGAGCAGTACTTC.

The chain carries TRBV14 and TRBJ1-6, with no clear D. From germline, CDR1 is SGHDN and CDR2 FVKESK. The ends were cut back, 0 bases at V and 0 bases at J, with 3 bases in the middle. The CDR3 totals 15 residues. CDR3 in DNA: TGTGCCAGCAGCCAAGACGGCTCCTATAATTCACCCCTCCACTTT. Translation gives CASSQDGSYNSPLHF.

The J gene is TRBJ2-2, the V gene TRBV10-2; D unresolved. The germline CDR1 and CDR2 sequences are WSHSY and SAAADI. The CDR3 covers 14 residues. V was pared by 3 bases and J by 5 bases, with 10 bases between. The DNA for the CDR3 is TGCGCCAGCAGTGAAGCGCCTAGGACCGGGGAGCTGTTTTTT. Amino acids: CASSEAPRTGELFF.

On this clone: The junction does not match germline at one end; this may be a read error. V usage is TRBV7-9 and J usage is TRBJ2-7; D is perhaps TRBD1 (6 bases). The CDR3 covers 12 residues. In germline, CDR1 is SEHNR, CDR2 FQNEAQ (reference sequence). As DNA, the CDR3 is TGTTCCAGCAGCCACAATCAGGGCCACAGGGACTTC. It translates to CSSSHNQGHRDF.

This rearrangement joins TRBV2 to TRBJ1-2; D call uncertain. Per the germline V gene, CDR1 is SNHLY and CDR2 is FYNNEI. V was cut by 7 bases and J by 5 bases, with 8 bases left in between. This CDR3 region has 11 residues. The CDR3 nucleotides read TGTGCCAGCAATAGCGGATATGGCTACACCTTC. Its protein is CASNSGYGYTF.

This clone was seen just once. CDR3 sequence reads: CASSSPGTGPNEQFF. CDR3 sequence (DNA): TGTGCCAGCAGCTCACCCGGGACAGGCCCTAATGAGCAGTTCTTC. This sequence joins TRBV11-2 and TRBJ2-1; the match to TRBD1 covers 8 bases. Germline assignment: CDR1 SGHAT and CDR2 FQNNGV. This CDR3 comprises 15 residues. Trimming removed 4 bases from V and 7 bases from J; junction bases left unmatched: 9.

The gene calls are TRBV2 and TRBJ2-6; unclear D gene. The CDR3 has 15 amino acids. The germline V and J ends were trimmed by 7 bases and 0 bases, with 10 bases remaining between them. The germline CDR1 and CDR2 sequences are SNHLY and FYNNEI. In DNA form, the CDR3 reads TGTGCCAGCACTCACCCTAGCTCTGGGGCCAACGTCCTGACTTTC. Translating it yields CASTHPSSGANVLTF.